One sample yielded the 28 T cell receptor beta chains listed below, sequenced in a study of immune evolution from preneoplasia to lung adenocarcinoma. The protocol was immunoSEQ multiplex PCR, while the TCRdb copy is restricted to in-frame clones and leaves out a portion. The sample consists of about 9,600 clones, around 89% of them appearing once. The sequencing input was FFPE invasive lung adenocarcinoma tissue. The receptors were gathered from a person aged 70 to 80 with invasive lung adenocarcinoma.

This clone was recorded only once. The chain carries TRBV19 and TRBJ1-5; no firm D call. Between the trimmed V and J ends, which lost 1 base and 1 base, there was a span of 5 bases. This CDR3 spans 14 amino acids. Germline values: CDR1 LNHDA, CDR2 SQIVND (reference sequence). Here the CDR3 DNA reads TGTGCCAGTAGTATAGTAGGGAGCAATCAGCCCCAGCATTTT. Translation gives CASSIVGSNQPQHF. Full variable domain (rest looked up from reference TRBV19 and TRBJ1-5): DGGITQSPKYLFRKEGQNVTLSCEQNLNHDAMYWYRQDPGQGLRLIYYSQIVNDFQKGDIAEGYSVSREKKESFPLTVTSAQKNPTAFYLCASSIVGSNQPQHFGDGTRLSIL.

CDR3: CASRIETDTQYF. The CDR3 region has the DNA TGCGCCAGCCGTATTGAAACAGATACGCAGTATTTT. V is TRBV5-1 and J is TRBJ2-3; D not certain. Germline assignment: CDR1 SGHRS and CDR2 YFSETQ. The V and J ends lost 7 bases and 3 bases respectively, with 9 bases between them. This CDR3 region has 12 residues. Using reference TRBV5-1 and TRBJ2-3 for the parts outside the CDR3, the full variable domain is KAGVTQTPRYLIKTRGQQVTLSCSPISGHRSVSWYQQTPGQGLQFLFEYFSETQRNKGNFPGRFSGRQFSNSRSEMNVSTLELGDSALYLCASRIETDTQYFGPGTRLTVL.

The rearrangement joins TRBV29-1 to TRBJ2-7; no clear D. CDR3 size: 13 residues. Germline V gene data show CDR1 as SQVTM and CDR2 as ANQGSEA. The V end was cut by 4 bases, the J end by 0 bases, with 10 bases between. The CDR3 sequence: CSVVTTSSYEQYF. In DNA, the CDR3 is TGCAGCGTTGTAACAACGAGCTCCTACGAGCAGTACTTC.

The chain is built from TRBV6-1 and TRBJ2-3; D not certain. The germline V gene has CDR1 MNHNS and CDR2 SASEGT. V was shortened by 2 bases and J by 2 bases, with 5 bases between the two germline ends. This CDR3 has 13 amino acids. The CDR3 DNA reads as TGTGCCAGCAGTGAAACGTACACAGATACGCAGTATTTT. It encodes CASSETYTDTQYF.

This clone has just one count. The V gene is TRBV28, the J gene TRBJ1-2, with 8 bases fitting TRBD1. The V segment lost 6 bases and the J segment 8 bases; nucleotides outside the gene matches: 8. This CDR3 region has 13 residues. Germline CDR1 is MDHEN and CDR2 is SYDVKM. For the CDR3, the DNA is TGTGCCAGCAGACCCCGGGACAGGTCGGGCTACACCTTC. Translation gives CASRPRDRSGYTF.

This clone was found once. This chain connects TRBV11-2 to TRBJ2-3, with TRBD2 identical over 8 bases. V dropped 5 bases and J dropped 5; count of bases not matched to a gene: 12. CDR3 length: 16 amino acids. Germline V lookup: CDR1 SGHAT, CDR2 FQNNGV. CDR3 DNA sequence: TGTGCCAGCAGCCCAGCAGCCAGCGGGAGTCAAGATACGCAGTATTTT. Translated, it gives CASSPAASGSQDTQYF. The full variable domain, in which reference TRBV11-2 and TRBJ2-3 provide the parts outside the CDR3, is EAGVAQSPRYKIIEKRQSVAFWCNPISGHATLYWYQQILGQGPKLLIQFQNNGVVDDSQLPKDRFSAERLKGVDSTLKIQPAKLEDSAVYLCASSPAASGSQDTQYFGPGTRLTVL.

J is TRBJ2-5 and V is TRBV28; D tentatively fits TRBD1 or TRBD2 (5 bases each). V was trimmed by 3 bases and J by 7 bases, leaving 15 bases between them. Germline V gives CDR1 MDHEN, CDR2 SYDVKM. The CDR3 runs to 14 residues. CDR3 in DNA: TGTGCCAGCAGTTTTGCTAGAGGGGTGGGGACCCAGTACTTC. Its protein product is CASSFARGVGTQYF.

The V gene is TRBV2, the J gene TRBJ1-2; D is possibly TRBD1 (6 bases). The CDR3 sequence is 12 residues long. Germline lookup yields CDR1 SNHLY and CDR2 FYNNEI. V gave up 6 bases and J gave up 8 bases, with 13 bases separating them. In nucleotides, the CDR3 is TGTGCCAGCAGGGTTGGACAGTTGGGCTACACCTTC. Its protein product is CASRVGQLGYTF.

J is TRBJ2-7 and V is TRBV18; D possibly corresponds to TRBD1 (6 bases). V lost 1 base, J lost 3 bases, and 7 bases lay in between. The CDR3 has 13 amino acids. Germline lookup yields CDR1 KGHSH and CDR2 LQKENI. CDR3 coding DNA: TGTGCCAGCTCACCACGACAGGACTACGAGCAGTACTTC. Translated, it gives CASSPRQDYEQYF.

CDR3 sequence reads: CASSSGQIQYEQYF. As DNA, the CDR3 is TGTGCCAGCAGTTCAGGACAGATCCAGTACGAGCAGTACTTC. The chain has TRBV6-5 and TRBJ2-7; tentative D call: TRBD1 (6 bases). Trimming took 4 bases from V and 4 from J, leaving 14 bases between them. Germline V gene sequence: CDR1 MNHEY, CDR2 SVGAGI. This CDR3 comprises 14 residues.

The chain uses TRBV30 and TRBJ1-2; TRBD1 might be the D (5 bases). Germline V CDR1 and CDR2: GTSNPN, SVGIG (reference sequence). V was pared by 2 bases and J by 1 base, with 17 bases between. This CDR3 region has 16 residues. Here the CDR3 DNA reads TGTGCCTGGAGTCCCTCCTGGGGGACTAGTAACTATGGCTACACCTTC. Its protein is CAWSPSWGTSNYGYTF.

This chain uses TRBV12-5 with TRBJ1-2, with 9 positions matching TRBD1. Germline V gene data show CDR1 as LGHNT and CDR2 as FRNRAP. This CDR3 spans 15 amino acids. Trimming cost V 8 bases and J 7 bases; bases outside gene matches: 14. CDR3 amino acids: CASQTLGQGRSGYTF. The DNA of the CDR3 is TGTGCTAGTCAAACCCTCGGACAGGGGCGGAGTGGCTACACCTTC.

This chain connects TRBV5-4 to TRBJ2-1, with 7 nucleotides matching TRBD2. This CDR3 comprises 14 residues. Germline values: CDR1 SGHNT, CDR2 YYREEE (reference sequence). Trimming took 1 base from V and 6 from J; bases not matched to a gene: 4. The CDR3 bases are TGTGCCAGCAGCTTGCTAGCGGCCGTCAATGAGCAGTTCTTC. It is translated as CASSLLAAVNEQFF.

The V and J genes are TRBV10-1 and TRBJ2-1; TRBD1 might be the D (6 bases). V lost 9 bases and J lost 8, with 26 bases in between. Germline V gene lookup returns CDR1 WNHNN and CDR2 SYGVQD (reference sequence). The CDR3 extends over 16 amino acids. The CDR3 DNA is TGCGCCAGTATATCCCTCCGGGACACCGGTGTCGATGAGCAGTTCTTC. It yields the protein CASISLRDTGVDEQFF.

CDR3 residues: CASSPNARQDRAFF. The CDR3 bases are TGCGCCAGCAGCCCCAACGCGCGACAGGATCGGGCTTTCTTT. The chain combines TRBV5-1 with TRBJ1-1, with D perhaps matching TRBD1 (6 bases). The V gene lost 4 bases and the J gene lost 11 bases, with 21 bases spanning the gap. This CDR3 spans 14 amino acids. Looked up from germline, CDR1 is SGHRS and CDR2 is YFSETQ.

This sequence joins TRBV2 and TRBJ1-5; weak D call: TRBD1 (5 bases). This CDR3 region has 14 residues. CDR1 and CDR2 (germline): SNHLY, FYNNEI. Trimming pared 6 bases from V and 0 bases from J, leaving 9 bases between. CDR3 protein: CASSAGYSNQPQHF. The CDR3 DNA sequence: TGTGCCAGCAGCGCAGGGTATAGCAATCAGCCCCAGCATTTT.

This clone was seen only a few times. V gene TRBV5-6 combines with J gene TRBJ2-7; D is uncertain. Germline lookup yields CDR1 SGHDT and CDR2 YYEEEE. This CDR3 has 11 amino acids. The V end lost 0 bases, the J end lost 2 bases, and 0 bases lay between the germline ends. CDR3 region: CASSLAYEQYF. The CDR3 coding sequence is TGTGCCAGCAGCTTGGCCTACGAGCAGTACTTC.

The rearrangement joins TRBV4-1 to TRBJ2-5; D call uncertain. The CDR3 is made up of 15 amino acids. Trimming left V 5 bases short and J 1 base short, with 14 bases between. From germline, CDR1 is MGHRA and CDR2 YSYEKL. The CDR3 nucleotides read TGCGCCAGCAGCGCTCAACCTACAGCCCAAGAGACCCAGTACTTC. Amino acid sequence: CASSAQPTAQETQYF.

The CDR3 is CASSLATGASNTEAFF. DNA for the CDR3: TGCGCCAGCAGCTTGGCTACAGGGGCGTCGAACACTGAAGCTTTCTTT. The V gene is TRBV5-1, the J gene TRBJ1-1, with 7 bases lining up with TRBD1. V lost 0 bases, J lost 1 base, and 6 bases stayed unmatched. The CDR3 has 16 amino acids. The germline CDR1 and CDR2 sequences are SGHRS and YFSETQ. Drawing the rest from reference TRBV5-1 and TRBJ1-1, the complete variable domain is KAGVTQTPRYLIKTRGQQVTLSCSPISGHRSVSWYQQTPGQGLQFLFEYFSETQRNKGNFPGRFSGRQFSNSRSEMNVSTLELGDSALYLCASSLATGASNTEAFFGQGTRLTVV.

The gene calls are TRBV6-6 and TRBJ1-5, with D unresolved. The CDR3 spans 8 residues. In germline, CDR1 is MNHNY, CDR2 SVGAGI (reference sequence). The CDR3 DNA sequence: TGTGTCTATCAGCCCCAGCATTTT. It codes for CVYQPQHF.

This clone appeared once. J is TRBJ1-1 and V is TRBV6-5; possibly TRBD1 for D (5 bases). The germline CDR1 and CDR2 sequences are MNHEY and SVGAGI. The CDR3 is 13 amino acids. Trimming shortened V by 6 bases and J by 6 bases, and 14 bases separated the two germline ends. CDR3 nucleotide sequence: TGTGCCAGCAGCGAATCCGCGGGGGCTGAAGCTTTCTTT. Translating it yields CASSESAGAEAFF.

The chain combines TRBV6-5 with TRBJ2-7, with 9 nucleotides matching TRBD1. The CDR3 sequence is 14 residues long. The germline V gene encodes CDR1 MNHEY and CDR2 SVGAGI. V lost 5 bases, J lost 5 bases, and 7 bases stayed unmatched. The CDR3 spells CASSLRDRAHEQYF. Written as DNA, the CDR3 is TGTGCCAGCAGTCTCCGGGACAGGGCCCACGAGCAGTACTTC.

CDR3 bases: TGTGCCAGCTCACCCCCGGGCAGCGCGCGGATGAACACTGAAGCTTTCTTT. Encoded protein: CASSPPGSARMNTEAFF. The chain combines TRBV18 with TRBJ1-1, with no clear D. This CDR3 is 17 amino acids long. Trimming shortened V by 3 bases and J by 0 bases, and 17 bases separated the two germline ends. In germline, CDR1 is KGHSH, CDR2 LQKENI. Combining the CDR3 with reference TRBV18 and TRBJ1-1 gives the whole variable domain NAGVMQNPRHLVRRRGQEARLRCSPMKGHSHVYWYRQLPEEGLKFMVYLQKENIIDESGMPKERFSAEFPKEGPSILRIQQVVRGDSAAYFCASSPPGSARMNTEAFFGQGTRLTVV.

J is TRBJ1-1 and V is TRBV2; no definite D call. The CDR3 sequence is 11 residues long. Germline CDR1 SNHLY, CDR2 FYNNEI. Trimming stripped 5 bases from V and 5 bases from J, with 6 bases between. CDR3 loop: CASSTVTEAFF. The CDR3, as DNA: TGTGCCAGCAGTACAGTAACTGAAGCTTTCTTT.

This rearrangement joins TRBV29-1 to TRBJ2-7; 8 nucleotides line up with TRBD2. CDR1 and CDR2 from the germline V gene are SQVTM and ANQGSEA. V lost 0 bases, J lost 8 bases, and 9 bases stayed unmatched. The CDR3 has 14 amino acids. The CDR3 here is CSVEDQMAGGKQYF. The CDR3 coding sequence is TGCAGCGTTGAAGATCAAATGGCGGGGGGTAAGCAGTACTTC.

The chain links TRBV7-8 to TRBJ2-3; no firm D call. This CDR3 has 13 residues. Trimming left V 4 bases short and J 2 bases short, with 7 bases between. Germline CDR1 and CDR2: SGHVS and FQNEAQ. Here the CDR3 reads CASSSAPTDTQYF. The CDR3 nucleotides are TGTGCCAGCAGCTCCGCACCCACAGATACGCAGTATTTT.

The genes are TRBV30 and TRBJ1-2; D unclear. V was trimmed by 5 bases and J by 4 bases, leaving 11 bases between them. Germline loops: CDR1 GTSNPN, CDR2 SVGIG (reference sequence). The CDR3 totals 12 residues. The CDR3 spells CAWLSTVYGYTF. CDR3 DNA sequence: TGTGCCTGGTTATCTACAGTCTATGGCTACACCTTC.

CDR3: CASSLGGGADGYTF. CDR3 coding DNA: TGCGCCAGCAGCTTGGGCGGGGGCGCGGATGGCTACACCTTC. V gene TRBV5-1 combines with J gene TRBJ1-2; D might be TRBD1 (6 bases). V lost 0 bases, J lost 6 bases, and 12 bases lay in between. This CDR3 is built from 14 residues. Germline lookup yields CDR1 SGHRS and CDR2 YFSETQ. The whole variable domain, remainder taken from reference TRBV5-1 and TRBJ1-2, is KAGVTQTPRYLIKTRGQQVTLSCSPISGHRSVSWYQQTPGQGLQFLFEYFSETQRNKGNFPGRFSGRQFSNSRSEMNVSTLELGDSALYLCASSLGGGADGYTFGSGTRLTVV.